Listed here are 30 T cell receptor beta chains from one sample, sequenced in a study of T cells in tuberculosis. Indicated time point: new active TB diagnosis, blood taken before or within 7 days of starting treatment. Generated by immunoSEQ multiplex PCR, the TCRdb table keeps only in-frame clones and is missing some. The sample holds tens of thousands of clones, 70% to 85% seen once. Sequenced here: PBMCs, sampled at tuberculosis diagnosis. The receptors were sampled from an adult with tuberculosis.

The rearrangement joins TRBV2 to TRBJ2-7; D uncertain. The CDR3 runs to 12 residues. The ends were cut back, 9 bases at V and 5 bases at J, with 14 bases in the middle. Germline CDR1 is SNHLY and CDR2 is FYNNEI. CDR3 nucleotide sequence: TGTGCCAGTTCTTATTTAGTCAACGAGCAGTACTTC. As protein: CASSYLVNEQYF.

V and J are TRBV4-1 and TRBJ2-1, with 13 bases matching TRBD2. V gave up 3 bases and J gave up 6 bases; unmatched junction bases: 2. Germline values: CDR1 MGHRA, CDR2 YSYEKL. CDR3 length: 15 residues. The CDR3 reads CASSQGLAGFNEQFF. The CDR3 DNA reads TGCGCCAGCAGCCAGGGACTAGCGGGATTCAATGAGCAGTTCTTC.

This rearrangement joins TRBV28 to TRBJ1-1, with D tentatively TRBD1 (5 bases). Germline V gene sequence: CDR1 MDHEN, CDR2 SYDVKM. The CDR3 sequence is 14 residues long. The V end was cut by 5 bases, the J end by 4 bases, with 14 bases between. CDR3 sequence: CASSKTGGFTEAFF. DNA of the CDR3: TGTGCCAGCAGTAAGACGGGGGGGTTCACTGAAGCTTTCTTT.

The J gene is TRBJ1-1, the V gene TRBV6-5, with no clear D. The CDR3 contains 13 residues. Trimming removed 6 bases at V and 1 base at J, with 9 bases between. CDR1 and CDR2 from the germline V gene are MNHEY and SVGAGI. The CDR3 protein is CASSLTTNTEAFF. CDR3 sequence (DNA): TGTGCCAGCAGCCTAACTACGAACACTGAAGCTTTCTTT.

This chain links TRBV28 with TRBJ2-7; D is perhaps TRBD1 (6 bases). The CDR3 contains 15 residues. Per germline, CDR1 MDHEN and CDR2 SYDVKM. V was shortened by 3 bases and J by 5 bases, with 17 bases between the two germline ends. The CDR3 loop is CASSLAGTIPHEQYF. The CDR3 DNA sequence: TGTGCCAGCAGTTTGGCCGGGACAATTCCTCACGAGCAGTACTTC.

The chain couples TRBV11-2 to TRBJ2-7; TRBD2 matches at 7 bases. Germline-derived CDR1 and CDR2 are SGHAT and FQNNGV. With V trimmed by 0 bases and J by 5 bases, 10 bases remained unmatched. The CDR3 totals 16 residues. CDR3 in DNA: TGTGCCAGCAGCTTAGATCGGCCGTGGGGGGGACACGAGCAGTACTTC. Protein product: CASSLDRPWGGHEQYF.

Only a few counts were recorded for this clone. V and J are TRBV12-5 and TRBJ2-1, with 14 bases identical to TRBD2. Per germline, CDR1 LGHNT and CDR2 FRNRAP. V lost 7 bases and J lost 1; bases outside the gene matches: 6. This CDR3 comprises 17 residues. CDR3 in amino acids: CASAPGTSGSSYNEQFF. In nucleotides, the CDR3 is TGTGCTAGTGCTCCCGGGACTAGCGGGAGTTCCTACAATGAGCAGTTCTTC.

The chain links TRBV9 to TRBJ2-3; the match to TRBD2 covers 12 bases. The CDR3 spans 17 residues. Germline trimming cut 3 bases from V and 3 bases from J; bases unmatched to any gene: 8. Looked up from germline, CDR1 is SGDLS and CDR2 is YYNGEE. The CDR3 is CASSARLAGVRTDTQYF. The CDR3 region has the DNA TGTGCCAGCAGCGCTCGACTAGCGGGAGTAAGGACAGATACGCAGTATTTT.

The rearrangement uses TRBV25-1 and TRBJ2-3; tentative D call: TRBD1 (6 bases). This CDR3 is 15 amino acids long. The V and J ends lost 2 bases and 3 bases respectively, with 12 bases between them. Germline V gives CDR1 MGHDK, CDR2 SYGVNS. This CDR3 is CASSEGAGETDTQYF. DNA for the CDR3: TGTGCCAGCAGTGAAGGGGCAGGGGAAACAGATACGCAGTATTTT. Full variable domain (outside the CDR3, taken from reference TRBV25-1 and TRBJ2-3): EADIYQTPRYLVIGTGKKITLECSQTMGHDKMYWYQQDPGMELHLIHYSYGVNSTEKGDLSSESTVSRIRTEHFPLTLESARPSHTSQYLCASSEGAGETDTQYFGPGTRLTVL.

V gene TRBV28 combines with J gene TRBJ2-7; 7 nucleotides align to TRBD1. V was clipped by 7 bases and J by 5 bases; unmatched bases: 8. CDR1 is MDHEN, CDR2 SYDVKM, per germline. The CDR3 sequence is 13 residues long. CDR3 residues: CASTPTGFDEQYF. Here the CDR3 DNA reads TGTGCCAGCACCCCGACAGGGTTCGACGAGCAGTACTTC.

The rearrangement uses TRBV9 and TRBJ2-1, with TRBD2 identical over 9 bases. The V segment lost 1 base and the J segment 7 bases; nucleotides outside the gene matches: 0. The CDR3 has 13 amino acids. CDR1 is SGDLS and CDR2 is YYNGEE in the germline V gene. The CDR3: CASSVLAGNEQFF. CDR3 in DNA: TGTGCCAGCAGCGTACTAGCGGGGAATGAGCAGTTCTTC.

The J gene is TRBJ2-2, the V gene TRBV11-3; 8 positions match TRBD2. The germline V gene has CDR1 SGHNT and CDR2 YENEEA. J gave up 7 bases and V 2 bases, and 9 bases lay outside the gene matches. The CDR3 covers 16 residues. CDR3 in amino acids: CASSLSGAGEGGELFF. The CDR3 DNA is TGTGCCAGCAGCTTAAGCGGAGCGGGGGAGGGCGGGGAGCTGTTTTTT.

The V call is TRBV7-2, the J call TRBJ1-4; D not resolved. This CDR3 spans 13 amino acids. CDR1 and CDR2 (germline): SGHTA, FQGNSA. Trimming took off 3 bases at V and 8 bases at J, with 10 bases between the two ends. The CDR3 nucleotides read TGTGCCAGCAGCTTCGAGGCGGAGGAAAAACTGTTTTTT. Translating it yields CASSFEAEEKLFF.

This clone came up once. The chain links TRBV2 to TRBJ1-2; D is perhaps TRBD1 (6 bases). The V gene lost 4 bases and the J gene lost 4 bases, with 10 bases spanning the gap. The CDR3 covers 13 residues. Per the germline V gene, CDR1 is SNHLY and CDR2 is FYNNEI. The CDR3 nucleotides read TGTGCCAGCAGTGTTGGGGGCGGCTATGGCTACACCTTC. As protein: CASSVGGGYGYTF.

This chain links TRBV11-2 with TRBJ1-1; 7 nucleotides match TRBD1. The CDR3 is 15 amino acids. Germline values: CDR1 SGHAT, CDR2 FQNNGV. Trimming removed 5 bases from V and 5 bases from J; junction bases left unmatched: 11. The CDR3 is CASSLQGMRETEAFF. CDR3 nucleotides: TGTGCCAGCAGCCTACAGGGGATGAGGGAGACTGAAGCTTTCTTT. The variable domain in full, with the rest retrieved from reference TRBV11-2 and TRBJ1-1, is EAGVAQSPRYKIIEKRQSVAFWCNPISGHATLYWYQQILGQGPKLLIQFQNNGVVDDSQLPKDRFSAERLKGVDSTLKIQPAKLEDSAVYLCASSLQGMRETEAFFGQGTRLTVV.

J is TRBJ2-7 and V is TRBV19; the D is unclear. Trimming pared 3 bases from V and 4 bases from J, leaving 13 bases between. Germline V gives CDR1 LNHDA, CDR2 SQIVND (reference sequence). This CDR3 is 14 amino acids long. The DNA of the CDR3 is TGTGCCAGTAGTATCCGGGTGGAAGATTACGAGCAGTACTTC. Encoded protein: CASSIRVEDYEQYF.

The V call is TRBV28, the J call TRBJ2-2; 9 nucleotides line up with TRBD1. This CDR3 has 17 residues. CDR1 and CDR2 (germline): MDHEN, SYDVKM. Unmatched junction bases numbered 2, after V lost 0 bases and J lost 0 bases. The CDR3: CASSLWGQGPNTGELFF. CDR3 bases: TGTGCCAGCAGTTTATGGGGACAGGGACCGAACACCGGGGAGCTGTTTTTT.

V gene TRBV7-9 combines with J gene TRBJ2-7, with TRBD2 identical over 10 bases. The CDR3 runs 18 residues. Germline lookup yields CDR1 SEHNR and CDR2 FQNEAQ (reference sequence). V was clipped by 3 bases and J by 1 base; unmatched bases: 12. The CDR3 spells CASSLFPGLAYSSYEQYF. The CDR3 region has the DNA TGTGCCAGCAGCTTGTTTCCGGGACTAGCGTATTCGTCCTACGAGCAGTACTTC.

The V gene is TRBV19, the J gene TRBJ2-1, with 10 bases aligning to TRBD2. V shed 8 bases, J shed 4 bases, and the junction held 5 bases outside the gene matches. The CDR3 runs 14 residues. The V gene's germline CDR1 is LNHDA and CDR2 SQIVND (reference sequence). CDR3 nucleotides: TGTGCCAGTGAGACTAGCGGGTTATACAATGAGCAGTTCTTC. Translated, it gives CASETSGLYNEQFF.

The gene calls are TRBV27 and TRBJ2-3, with 9 bases fitting TRBD2. The length of the CDR3 is 17 residues. Germline V lookup: CDR1 MNHEY, CDR2 SMNVEV (reference sequence). V shed 7 bases, J shed 2 bases, and the junction held 13 bases outside the gene matches. CDR3 nucleotides: TGTGCCAGCATCCTGCGGGGGGGGTATCAGGTCACAGATACGCAGTATTTT. Residues: CASILRGGYQVTDTQYF.

This clone was counted between two and nine times. The genes are TRBV6-5 and TRBJ1-1; 9 nucleotides agree with TRBD1. The CDR3 has 16 amino acids. The germline V gene has CDR1 MNHEY and CDR2 SVGAGI. The V gene end was trimmed by 1 base and the J gene end by 1 base; junction bases not matched to a gene: 4. CDR3 nucleotide sequence: TGTGCCAGCAGTTACTGGGGACAGGGAAAGAACACTGAAGCTTTCTTT. Its translation is CASSYWGQGKNTEAFF.

The genes are TRBV14 and TRBJ1-1, with no clear D. Germline lookup yields CDR1 SGHDN and CDR2 FVKESK. V lost 3 bases and J lost 1, with 9 bases in between. The CDR3 is 14 amino acids. The chain's CDR3 is CASSHNIPNTEAFF. In DNA form, the CDR3 reads TGTGCCAGCAGCCACAACATTCCGAACACTGAAGCTTTCTTT.

The count of this clone is one. The chain carries TRBV5-1 and TRBJ2-4, with D unresolved. This CDR3 is built from 15 residues. Between the trimmed V and J ends, which lost 2 bases and 1 base, there was a span of 10 bases. The germline V gene has CDR1 SGHRS and CDR2 YFSETQ. CDR3 DNA: TGCGCCAGCAGCTTCGGAGCCTCGGCCAAAAACATTCAGTACTTC. It translates to CASSFGASAKNIQYF. The full variable domain, its missing parts supplied by reference TRBV5-1 and TRBJ2-4, is KAGVTQTPRYLIKTRGQQVTLSCSPISGHRSVSWYQQTPGQGLQFLFEYFSETQRNKGNFPGRFSGRQFSNSRSEMNVSTLELGDSALYLCASSFGASAKNIQYFGAGTRLSVL.

The genes are TRBV10-3 and TRBJ1-2; D is possibly TRBD1 (6 bases). The CDR3 is 15 residues long. Germline assignment: CDR1 ENHRY and CDR2 SYGVKD. Trimming took off 3 bases at V and 1 base at J, with 12 bases between the two ends. The CDR3 DNA is TGTGCCATCAGTGAAGGACAGAGTTTTAACTATGGCTACACCTTC. This translates into CAISEGQSFNYGYTF.

This chain links TRBV29-1 with TRBJ1-2; D is undetermined. This CDR3 spans 13 amino acids. V was pared by 4 bases and J by 8 bases, with 17 bases between. The germline gives CDR1 SQVTM, CDR2 ANQGSEA. The CDR3 bases are TGCAGCGTTGTAGGTCTGCCGGAGTACGGCTACACCTTC. This codes for CSVVGLPEYGYTF.

V gene TRBV18 combines with J gene TRBJ1-5; D might be TRBD1 (5 bases). V was shortened by 3 bases and J by 0 bases, with 9 bases between the two germline ends. The germline CDR1 and CDR2 sequences are KGHSH and LQKENI. This CDR3 has 15 residues. The CDR3: CASSPGQGSNQPQHF. Written as DNA, the CDR3 is TGTGCCAGCTCACCTGGGCAGGGTAGCAATCAGCCCCAGCATTTT.

The J gene is TRBJ1-1, the V gene TRBV14; no definite D call. Trimming stripped 4 bases from V and 4 bases from J, with 10 bases between. Germline CDR1 and CDR2: SGHDN and FVKESK. The CDR3 covers 13 residues. Here the CDR3 reads CASSLVSGTEAFF. The CDR3 bases are TGTGCCAGCAGCCTTGTCTCGGGCACTGAAGCTTTCTTT.

The V call is TRBV7-2, the J call TRBJ2-5; D gene unclear. Trimming removed 2 bases at V and 5 bases at J, with 6 bases between. The CDR3 consists of 12 residues. CDR1 and CDR2 (germline): SGHTA, FQGNSA. CDR3 residues: CASSLSEETQYF. CDR3 DNA sequence: TGTGCCAGCAGCTTAAGTGAGGAGACCCAGTACTTC.

The chain uses TRBV11-2 and TRBJ1-1; no definite D call. The CDR3 sequence is 11 residues long. Germline-derived CDR1 and CDR2 are SGHAT and FQNNGV. V shed 5 bases and J shed 11 bases, with 12 bases lying between them. CDR3 sequence reads: CASSQIARAFF. CDR3 DNA: TGTGCCAGCAGCCAAATAGCTCGGGCTTTCTTT.

J is TRBJ2-7 and V is TRBV19, with 7 positions matching TRBD1. This CDR3 has 12 amino acids. The germline CDR1 and CDR2 sequences are LNHDA and SQIVND (reference sequence). V lost 6 bases and J lost 5; bases outside the gene matches: 4. This CDR3 reads CASSVTGHEQYF. CDR3 nucleotide sequence: TGTGCCAGTAGCGTGACAGGGCACGAGCAGTACTTC.